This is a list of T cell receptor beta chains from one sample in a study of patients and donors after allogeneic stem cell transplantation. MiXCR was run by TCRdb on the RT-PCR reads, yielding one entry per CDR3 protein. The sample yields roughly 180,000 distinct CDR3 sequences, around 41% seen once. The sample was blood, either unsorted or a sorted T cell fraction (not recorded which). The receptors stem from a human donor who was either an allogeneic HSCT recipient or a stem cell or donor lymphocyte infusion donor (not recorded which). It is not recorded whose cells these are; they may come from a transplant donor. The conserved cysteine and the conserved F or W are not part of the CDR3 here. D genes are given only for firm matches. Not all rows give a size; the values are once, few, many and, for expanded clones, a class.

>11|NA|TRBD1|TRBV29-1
SVLDRLNTEAF
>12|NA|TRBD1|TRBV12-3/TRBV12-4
ASSFGRQGSPLH
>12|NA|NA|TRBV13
ASSWGRGYNEQF
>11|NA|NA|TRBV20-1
SATGVVNQPQH
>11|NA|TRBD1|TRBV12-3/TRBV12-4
ASRPGTDNGYT
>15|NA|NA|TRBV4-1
ASSQGISGEPGNTIY
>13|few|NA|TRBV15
ATSSHRERNTEAF
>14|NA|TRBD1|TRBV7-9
ASSLKQGAPNEKLF
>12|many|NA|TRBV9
ASSVGVNSYEQY
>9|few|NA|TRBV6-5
ASSTAYGYT
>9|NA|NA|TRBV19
ASSIAASYT
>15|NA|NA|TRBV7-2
ASSLFTSNGHNQPQH
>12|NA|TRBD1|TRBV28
ASTLGTGEGEQY
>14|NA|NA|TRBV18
ASSPGHRGGVYEQY
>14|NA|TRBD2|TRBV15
ATSPTSGRSSYEQY
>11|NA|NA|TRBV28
ASSRVHQETQY
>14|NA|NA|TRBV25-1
ASSPSQDRQLNEQY
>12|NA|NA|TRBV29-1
SVVGQNSGNTIY
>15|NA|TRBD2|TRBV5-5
ASSLAPLAGGQETQY
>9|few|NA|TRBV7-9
ASSASGTQY
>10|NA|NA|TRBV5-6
ASSLANTGAF
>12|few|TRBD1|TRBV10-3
AIRGTGGWDGYT
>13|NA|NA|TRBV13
ASKDSVPTGYGYT
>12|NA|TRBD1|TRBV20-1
SASGTGPRQPQH
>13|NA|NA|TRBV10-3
AISATLLTSYEQY
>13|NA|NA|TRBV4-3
ASSQGVEINSPLH
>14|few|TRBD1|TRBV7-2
ASTKGTATLNTEAF
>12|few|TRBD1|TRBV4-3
ASSQLTGSPEAF
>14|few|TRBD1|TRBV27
ASSLRPGTGDQPQH
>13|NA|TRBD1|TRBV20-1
SAPKTGGVLNIQY
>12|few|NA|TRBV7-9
ASSFGTYLTEAF
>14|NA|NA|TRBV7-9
ASSKGKAGHGNEQF
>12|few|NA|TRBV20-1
SARENYGGNEAF
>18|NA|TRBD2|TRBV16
ASSQIALAGAQDLYNEQF
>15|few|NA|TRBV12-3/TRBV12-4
ASSFGMGQDSNQPQH
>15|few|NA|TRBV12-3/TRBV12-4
ASTLRTGAPTGNEQF
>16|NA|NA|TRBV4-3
ASSQEGVGVGGNQPQH
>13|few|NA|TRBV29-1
SVEGPRTRVYGYT
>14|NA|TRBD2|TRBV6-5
ASSEGTSGILNEQF
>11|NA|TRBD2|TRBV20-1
SARTPSGETQY
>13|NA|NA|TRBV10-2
ASSLGGTREETQY
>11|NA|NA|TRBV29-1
SVHLAGVEKLF
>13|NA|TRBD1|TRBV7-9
ASSGSGQGTDTQY
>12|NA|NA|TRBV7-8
ASSLGGRRNEQF
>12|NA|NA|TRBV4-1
ASSQGGVGQDQY
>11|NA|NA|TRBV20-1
SARSGRGEKLF
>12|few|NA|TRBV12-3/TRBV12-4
ASSLVVETYGYT
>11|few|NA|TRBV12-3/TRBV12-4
ASRPQENTEAF
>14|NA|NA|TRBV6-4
ASSEEGGNSPYEQY
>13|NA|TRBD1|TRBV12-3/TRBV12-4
ASSSGTAYNSPLH
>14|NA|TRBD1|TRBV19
ASIHYRGRADTEAF
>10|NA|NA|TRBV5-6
ASSRSGNTIY
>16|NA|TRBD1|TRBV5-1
ASSPRTGDNGINYGYT
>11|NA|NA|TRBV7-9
ASSLVLTAEAF
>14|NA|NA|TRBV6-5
ASSYSTQAANEKLF
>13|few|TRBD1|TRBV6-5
ASSRPDRGSGELF
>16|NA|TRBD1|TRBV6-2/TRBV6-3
ASSLRDRAKGSYNEQF